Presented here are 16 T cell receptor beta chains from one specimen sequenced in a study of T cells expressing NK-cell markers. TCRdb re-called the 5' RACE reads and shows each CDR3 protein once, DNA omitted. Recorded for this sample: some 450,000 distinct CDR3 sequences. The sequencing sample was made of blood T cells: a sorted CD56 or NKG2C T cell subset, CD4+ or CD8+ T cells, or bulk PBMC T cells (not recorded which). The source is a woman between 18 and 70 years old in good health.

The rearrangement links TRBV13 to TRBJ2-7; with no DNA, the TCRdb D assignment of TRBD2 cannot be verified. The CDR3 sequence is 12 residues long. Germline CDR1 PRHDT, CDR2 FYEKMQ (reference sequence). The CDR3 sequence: CASSQTGTSVYF. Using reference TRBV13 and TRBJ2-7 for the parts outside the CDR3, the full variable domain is AAGVIQSPRHLIKEKRETATLKCYPIPRHDTVYWYQQGPGQDPQFLISFYEKMQSDKGSIPDRFSAQQFSDYHSELNMSSLELGDSALYFCASSQTGTSVYFGPGTRLTVT.

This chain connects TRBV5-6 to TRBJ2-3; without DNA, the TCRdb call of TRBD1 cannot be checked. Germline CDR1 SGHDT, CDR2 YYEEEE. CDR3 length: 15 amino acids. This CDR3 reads CASDTSGPGADTQYF.

The CDR3 loop reads CASSSTSTEAFF. This sequence joins TRBV7-9 and TRBJ1-1. Germline V gives CDR1 SEHNR, CDR2 FQNEAQ (reference sequence). The CDR3 length is 12 residues.

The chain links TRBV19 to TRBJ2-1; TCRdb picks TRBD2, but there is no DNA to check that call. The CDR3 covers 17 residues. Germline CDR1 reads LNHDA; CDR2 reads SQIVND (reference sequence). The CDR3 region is CASSIPGTSRVYNEQFF. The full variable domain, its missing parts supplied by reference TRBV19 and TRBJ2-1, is DGGITQSPKYLFRKEGQNVTLSCEQNLNHDAMYWYRQDPGQGLRLIYYSQIVNDFQKGDIAEGYSVSREKKESFPLTVTSAQKNPTAFYLCASSIPGTSRVYNEQFFGPGTRLTVL.

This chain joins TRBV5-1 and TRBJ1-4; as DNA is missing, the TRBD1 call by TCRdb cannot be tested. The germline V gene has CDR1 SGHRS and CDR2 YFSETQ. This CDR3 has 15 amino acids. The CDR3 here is CASSLVGPPDEKLFF.

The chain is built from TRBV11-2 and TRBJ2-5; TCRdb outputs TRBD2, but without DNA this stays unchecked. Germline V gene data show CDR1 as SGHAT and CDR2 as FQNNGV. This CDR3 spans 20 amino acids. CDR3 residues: CASSLWGPATADGSLKTQYF.

CDR3 loop: CASSLVPGDWQPQHF. The chain recombines TRBV7-2 with TRBJ1-5; TCRdb returns TRBD1, unconfirmable since there is no DNA. In germline, CDR1 is SGHTA, CDR2 FQGNSA. The length of the CDR3 is 15 residues.

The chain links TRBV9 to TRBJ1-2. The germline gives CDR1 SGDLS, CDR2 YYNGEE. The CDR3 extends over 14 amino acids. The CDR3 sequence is CASSVEPRNYGYTF.

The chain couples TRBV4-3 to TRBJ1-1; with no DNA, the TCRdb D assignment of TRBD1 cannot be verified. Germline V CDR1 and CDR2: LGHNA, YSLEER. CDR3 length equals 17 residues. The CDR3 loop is CASSQDGQGYLNTEAFF.

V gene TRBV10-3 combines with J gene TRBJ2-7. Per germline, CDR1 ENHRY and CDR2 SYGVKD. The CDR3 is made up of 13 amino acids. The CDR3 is CAIMEGASYEQYF.

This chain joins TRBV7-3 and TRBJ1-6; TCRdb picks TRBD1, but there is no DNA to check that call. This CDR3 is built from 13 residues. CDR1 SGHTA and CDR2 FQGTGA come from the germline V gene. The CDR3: CASGQGPNSPLHF.

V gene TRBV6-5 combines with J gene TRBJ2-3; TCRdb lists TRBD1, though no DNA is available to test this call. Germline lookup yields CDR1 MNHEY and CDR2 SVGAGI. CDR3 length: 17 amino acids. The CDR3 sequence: CASSYRTVSGHTDTQYF.

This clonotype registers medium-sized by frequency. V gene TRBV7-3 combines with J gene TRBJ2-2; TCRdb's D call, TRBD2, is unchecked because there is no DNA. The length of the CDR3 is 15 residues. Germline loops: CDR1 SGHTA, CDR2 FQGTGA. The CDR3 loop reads CASSLIGRNTGELFF.

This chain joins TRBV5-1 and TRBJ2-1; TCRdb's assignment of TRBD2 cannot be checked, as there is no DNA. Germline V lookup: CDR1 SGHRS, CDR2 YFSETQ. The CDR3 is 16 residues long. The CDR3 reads CASSLASGSTYNEQFF.

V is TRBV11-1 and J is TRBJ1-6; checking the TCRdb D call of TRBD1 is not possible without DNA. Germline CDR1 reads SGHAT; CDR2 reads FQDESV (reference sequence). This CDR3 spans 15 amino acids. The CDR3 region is CASSLEGQQNSPLHF.

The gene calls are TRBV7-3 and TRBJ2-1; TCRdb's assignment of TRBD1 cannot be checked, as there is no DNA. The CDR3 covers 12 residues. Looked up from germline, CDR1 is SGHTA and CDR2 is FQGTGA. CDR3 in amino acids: CASYIRQPWGVF.